This T cell receptor beta chain was identified in a study of cytomegalovirus exposure and HLA in healthy donors. Researchers ran the PCR with 60 Vbeta and 13 Jbeta primers. This table comes from immunoSEQ multiplex PCR, and its TCRdb copy is limited to in-frame clones, with some not included. This table has 150,000 to 200,000 clones, over 60% appearing once. The CDR3 sequence is 11 residues long. The V gene end was trimmed by 7 bases and the J gene end by 6 bases; junction bases not matched to a gene: 3. The germline CDR1 and CDR2 sequences are MNHEY and SVGAGI. This clone is a singleton in its sample.

This TCR came from a man aged 40-50 years in good health and CMV-seronegative. Sequenced sample: PBMCs. The gene calls are TRBV6-5 and TRBJ2-7, with TRBD1 identical over 7 bases. In DNA, the CDR3 is TGTGCCAGCACGAGGGGGCTCGAGCAGTACTTC. Translation: CASTRGLEQYF.